The present T cell receptor (beta chain) was sequenced within a study of cytomegalovirus exposure and HLA in healthy donors. Losses at the gene ends were 0 bases for V and 3 bases for J; bases not matched to a gene: 1. This CDR3 is built from 15 residues. CDR1 and CDR2 from the germline V gene are MNHEY and SVGAGI. To note about this clone: Its antigen remains unidentified.

The PCR was carried out with 60 Vbeta primers and 13 Jbeta primers. Authors' methods: Roughly 80 million unique TCR beta chains, approximately 11 million of them shared, were counted by a later analysis. TCRdb's copy holds only in-frame clones and misses some; the assay was immunoSEQ multiplex PCR. V, J and clone size were drawn from that table, and D and trimming were deduced from the DNA. The sample includes 150,000 to 200,000 clones, approximately 81% of them seen just once. General observations from the study: A few CMV-associated chains were confirmed in vitro to be specific for CMV antigens.

The receptor was isolated from a woman aged 25-40 years in good health and CMV-seronegative. V is TRBV6-5 and J is TRBJ2-1; 8 bases agree with TRBD2. What was sequenced was PBMCs. The CDR3 spells CASSYSSGVYNEQFF. CDR3 nucleotides: TGTGCCAGCAGTTACTCTAGCGGGGTCTACAATGAGCAGTTCTTC.